A selection of T cell receptor beta chains follows, all from one sample in a study of cytomegalovirus exposure and HLA in healthy donors. Assay: immunoSEQ multiplex PCR; the TCRdb copy retains only in-frame clones and omits some. The data contain 90,000 to 110,000 clones, around nine tenths of them seen just once; the ten biggest clones take up about 2.1%. The sequenced sample was PBMCs. These receptors were collected from a woman aged 18-29 years in good health and CMV-seronegative. The CDR3 runs from the conserved cysteine through the conserved F or W. Fields, in order: J gene, clone size, CDR3 length, V gene, CDR3 protein. Size values are once, few and many counts, or a class for expanded clones, and some rows have none.

J: TRBJ2-3; size: -; length: 16; V: TRBV6-4; CDR3: CASSDSQRGSTDTQYF
J: TRBJ1-2; size: -; length: 16; V: TRBV9; CDR3: CASSVSRDRVGYGYTF
J: TRBJ1-2; size: -; length: 13; V: TRBV19; CDR3: CASDTGRSGGYTF
J: TRBJ2-5; size: -; length: 15; V: TRBV6-6; CDR3: CASSYNRWETQTQYF
J: TRBJ1-1; size: few; length: 12; V: TRBV5-1; CDR3: CASSPSGTEAFF
J: TRBJ2-1; size: once; length: 14; V: TRBV6-5; CDR3: CASSPAGSGTEQFF
J: TRBJ2-5; size: -; length: 12; V: TRBV4-1; CDR3: CASSRDGGTQYF
J: TRBJ1-2; size: once; length: 15; V: TRBV4-3; CDR3: CASSPNGGYALGYTF
J: TRBJ2-3; size: -; length: 15; V: TRBV9; CDR3: CASSVASASTDTQYF
J: TRBJ2-3; size: -; length: 17; V: TRBV29-1; CDR3: CSGLFPPGQGMTDTQYF
J: TRBJ2-1; size: -; length: 14; V: TRBV25-1; CDR3: CASSDPGRTYEQFF
J: TRBJ2-5; size: -; length: 13; V: TRBV13; CDR3: CASSLKRGETQYF
J: TRBJ1-6; size: -; length: 14; V: TRBV7-6; CDR3: CASSLDRGNSPLHF
J: TRBJ2-5; size: once; length: 13; V: TRBV11-2; CDR3: CASSLGGGETQYF
J: TRBJ2-1; size: -; length: 14; V: TRBV6-5; CDR3: CASSADREPNEQFF
J: TRBJ2-1; size: -; length: 15; V: TRBV11-2; CDR3: CASSLAGTGGRKQFF
J: TRBJ1-5; size: -; length: 13; V: TRBV28; CDR3: CASSDEANQPQHF
J: TRBJ1-5; size: -; length: 14; V: TRBV2; CDR3: CASNTGGSNQPQHF
J: TRBJ1-1; size: -; length: 13; V: TRBV9; CDR3: CASSLGTLTEAFF
J: TRBJ1-2; size: -; length: 13; V: TRBV7-9; CDR3: CASRPDRAGGYTF
J: TRBJ1-1; size: -; length: 14; V: TRBV6-1; CDR3: CASSRSTDPSEAFF
J: TRBJ1-2; size: -; length: 13; V: TRBV5-4; CDR3: CASTLQGAFGYTF
J: TRBJ2-7; size: -; length: 14; V: TRBV4-3; CDR3: CASSQDDRGYEQYF
J: TRBJ2-6; size: -; length: 20; V: TRBV29-1; CDR3: CSVSGQGGSARASGANVLTF
J: TRBJ2-7; size: once; length: 14; V: TRBV7-2; CDR3: CASSSRALAGEQYF
J: TRBJ2-7; size: -; length: 13; V: TRBV19; CDR3: CASSITGGYEQYF
J: TRBJ1-2; size: -; length: 14; V: TRBV25-1; CDR3: CASSESGFAYGYTF
J: TRBJ2-1; size: -; length: 16; V: TRBV18; CDR3: CASSPAGRRSYNEQFF
J: TRBJ2-2; size: -; length: 16; V: TRBV13; CDR3: CASSLDGGLNSGELFF
J: TRBJ2-7; size: -; length: 18; V: TRBV4-3; CDR3: CASSQDMGTSGFSYEQYF
J: TRBJ2-7; size: few; length: 13; V: TRBV2; CDR3: CASSGTAAYEQYF
J: TRBJ2-3; size: -; length: 17; V: TRBV5-1; CDR3: CASSLGVSGGGTDTQYF
J: TRBJ1-5; size: once; length: 13; V: TRBV5-6; CDR3: CASSFQGNQPQHF
J: TRBJ2-1; size: -; length: 15; V: TRBV5-1; CDR3: CASSSTPGLAEMWFF
J: TRBJ2-1; size: -; length: 16; V: TRBV7-2; CDR3: CASSSPSGILWNEQFF
J: TRBJ2-2; size: many; length: 16; V: TRBV9; CDR3: CASSPPWEERTGELFF